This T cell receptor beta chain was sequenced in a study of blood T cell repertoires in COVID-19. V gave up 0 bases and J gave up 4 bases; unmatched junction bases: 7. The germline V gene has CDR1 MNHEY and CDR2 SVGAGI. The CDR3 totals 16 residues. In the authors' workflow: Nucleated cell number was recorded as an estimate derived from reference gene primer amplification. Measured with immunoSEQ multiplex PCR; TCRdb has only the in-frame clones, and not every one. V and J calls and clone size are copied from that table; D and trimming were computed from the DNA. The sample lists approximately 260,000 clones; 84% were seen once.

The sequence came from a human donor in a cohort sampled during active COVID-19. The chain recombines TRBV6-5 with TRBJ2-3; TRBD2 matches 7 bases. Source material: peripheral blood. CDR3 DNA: TGTGCCAGCAGTTACTCGTCCGCGGGAGATTCAGATACGCAGTATTTT. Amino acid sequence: CASSYSSAGDSDTQYF.